Below, one T cell receptor beta chain is given with its context. Its cognate antigen is unknown. This entry belongs to a study of a mutant IDH1 vaccine in newly diagnosed glioma. The wider study: Patients got radiotherapy, temozolomide, or both beforehand, and most got both. Findings of the study overall: Of the patients, roughly 93% had vaccine-induced immune responses.

The repertoire was sequenced with immunoSEQ multiplex PCR; TCRdb's copy has only in-frame clones and lacks some. The sample consists of approximately 54,000 clones, roughly 80% of them appearing once. Trimming cost V 7 bases and J 4 bases; bases outside gene matches: 11. Germline values: CDR1 MNHNY, CDR2 SVGAGI (reference sequence). The CDR3 totals 15 residues. Time point described: baseline, week 1 (first vaccination visit). Treatment given: pre-vaccination baseline after standard-of-care therapy. This chain connects TRBV6-6 to TRBJ2-3, with 7 bases identical to TRBD2. The source is a man younger than 30 with glioma. Material: PBMCs, obtained from a glioma patient treated with radiotherapy, temozolomide or both. CDR3 residues: CASTVARTSADTQYF. The CDR3 bases are TGTGCCAGCACCGTCGCCCGTACTAGCGCAGATACGCAGTATTTT.